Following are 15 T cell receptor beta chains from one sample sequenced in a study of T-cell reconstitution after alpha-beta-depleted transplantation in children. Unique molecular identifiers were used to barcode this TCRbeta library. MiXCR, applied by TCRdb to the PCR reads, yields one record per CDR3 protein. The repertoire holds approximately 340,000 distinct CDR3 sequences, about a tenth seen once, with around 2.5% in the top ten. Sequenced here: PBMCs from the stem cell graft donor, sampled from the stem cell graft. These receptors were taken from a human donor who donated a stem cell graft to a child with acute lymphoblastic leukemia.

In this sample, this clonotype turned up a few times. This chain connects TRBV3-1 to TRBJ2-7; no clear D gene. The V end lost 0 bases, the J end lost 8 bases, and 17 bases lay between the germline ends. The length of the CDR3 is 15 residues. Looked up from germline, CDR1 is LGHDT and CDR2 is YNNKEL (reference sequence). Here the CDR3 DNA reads TGTGCCAGCAGCCAAGAAACCACCCAACTACGAAAGCAGTACTTC. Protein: CASSQETTQLRKQYF.

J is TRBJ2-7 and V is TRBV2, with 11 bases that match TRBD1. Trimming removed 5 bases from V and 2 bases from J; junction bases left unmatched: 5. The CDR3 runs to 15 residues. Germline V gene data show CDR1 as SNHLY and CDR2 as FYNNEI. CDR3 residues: CASSSRDRGAYEQYF. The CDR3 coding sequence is TGTGCCAGCAGTTCCCGGGACAGGGGGGCCTACGAGCAGTACTTC.

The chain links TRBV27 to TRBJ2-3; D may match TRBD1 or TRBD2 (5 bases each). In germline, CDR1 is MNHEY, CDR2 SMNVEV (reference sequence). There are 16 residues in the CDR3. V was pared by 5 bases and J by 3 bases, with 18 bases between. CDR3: CASSKRQGRGTDTQYF. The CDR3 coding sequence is TGTGCCAGCAGTAAACGTCAGGGACGCGGGACAGATACGCAGTATTTT.

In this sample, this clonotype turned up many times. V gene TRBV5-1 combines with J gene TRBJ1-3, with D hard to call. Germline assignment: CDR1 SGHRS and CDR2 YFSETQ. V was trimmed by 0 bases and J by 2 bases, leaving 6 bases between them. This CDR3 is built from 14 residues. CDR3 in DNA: TGCGCCAGCAGCTTGGAGGGAACTGGAAACACCATATATTTT. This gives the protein CASSLEGTGNTIYF.

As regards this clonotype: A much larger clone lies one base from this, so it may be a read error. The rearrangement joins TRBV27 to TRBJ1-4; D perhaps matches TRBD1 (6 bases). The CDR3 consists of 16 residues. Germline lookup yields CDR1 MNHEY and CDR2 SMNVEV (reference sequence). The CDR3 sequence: CASSHFMGTTNENLFF. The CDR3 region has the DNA TGTGCCAGCAGTCATTTTATGGGGACAACTAATGAAAACCTGTTTTTT.

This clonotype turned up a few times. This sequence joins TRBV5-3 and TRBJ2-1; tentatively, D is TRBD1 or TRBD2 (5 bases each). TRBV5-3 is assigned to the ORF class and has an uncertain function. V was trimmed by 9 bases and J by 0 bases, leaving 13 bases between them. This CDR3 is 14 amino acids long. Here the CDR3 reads CAMGPGTSYNEQFF. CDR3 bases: TGTGCCATGGGCCCGGGGACCTCCTACAATGAGCAGTTCTTC.

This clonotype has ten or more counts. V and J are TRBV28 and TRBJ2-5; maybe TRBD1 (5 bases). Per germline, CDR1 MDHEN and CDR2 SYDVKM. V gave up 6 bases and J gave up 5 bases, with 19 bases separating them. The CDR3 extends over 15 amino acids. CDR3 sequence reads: CASRPSLGQWETQYF. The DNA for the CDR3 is TGTGCCAGCAGGCCCTCGTTGGGGCAGTGGGAGACCCAGTACTTC.

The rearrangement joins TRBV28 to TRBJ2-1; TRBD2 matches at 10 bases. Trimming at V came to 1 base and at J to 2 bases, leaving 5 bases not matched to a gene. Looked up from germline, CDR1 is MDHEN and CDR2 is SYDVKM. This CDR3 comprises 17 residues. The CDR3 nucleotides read TGTGCCAGCAGTTTATCTAGCGGGAGTCCGACCTACAATGAGCAGTTCTTC. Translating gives CASSLSSGSPTYNEQFF.

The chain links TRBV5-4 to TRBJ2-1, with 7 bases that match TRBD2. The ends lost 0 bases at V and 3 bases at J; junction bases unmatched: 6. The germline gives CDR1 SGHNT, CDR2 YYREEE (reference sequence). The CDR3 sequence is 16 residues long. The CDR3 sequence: CASSLEGGSNYNEQFF. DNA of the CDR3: TGTGCCAGCAGCTTGGAGGGCGGGAGTAACTACAATGAGCAGTTCTTC.

CDR3 in DNA: TGTACCTTCTGTTTTGGGACAGGGGTCCAAAAGGGCTCCTACGAGCAGTACTTC. This encodes CTFCFGTGVQKGSYEQYF. The chain employs TRBV6-4 and TRBJ2-7, with TRBD1 matching 10 bases. Germline-derived CDR1 and CDR2 are MRHNA and SNTAGT. The CDR3 consists of 18 residues.

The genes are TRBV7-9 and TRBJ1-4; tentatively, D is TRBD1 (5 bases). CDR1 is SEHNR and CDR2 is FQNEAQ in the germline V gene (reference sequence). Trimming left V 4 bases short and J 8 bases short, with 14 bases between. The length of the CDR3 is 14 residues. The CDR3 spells CASSSGGRAEKLFF. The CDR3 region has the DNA TGTGCCAGCAGCTCGGGGGGTAGGGCCGAAAAACTGTTTTTT.

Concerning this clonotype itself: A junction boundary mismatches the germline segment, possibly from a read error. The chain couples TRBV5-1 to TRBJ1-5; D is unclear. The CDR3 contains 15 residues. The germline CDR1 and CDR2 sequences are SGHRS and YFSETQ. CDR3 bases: TGCGCCAGCGGCTTGGACTGGGGTGGCAATCAGCCCCAGCATTTT. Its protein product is CASGLDWGGNQPQHF.

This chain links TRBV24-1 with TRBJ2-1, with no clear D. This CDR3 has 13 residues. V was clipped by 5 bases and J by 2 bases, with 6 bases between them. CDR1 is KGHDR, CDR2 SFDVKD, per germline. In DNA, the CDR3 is TGTGCCACCAGTGCGGACCCCTACAATGAGCAGTTCTTC. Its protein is CATSADPYNEQFF.

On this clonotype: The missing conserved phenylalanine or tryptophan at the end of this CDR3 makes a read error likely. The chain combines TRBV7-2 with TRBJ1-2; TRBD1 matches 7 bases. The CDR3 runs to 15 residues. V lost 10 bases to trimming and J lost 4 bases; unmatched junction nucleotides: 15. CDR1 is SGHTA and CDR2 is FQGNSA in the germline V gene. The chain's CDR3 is CATSPRQGRTYGYTI. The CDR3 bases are TGTGCCACCTCGCCCAGACAGGGTAGAACCTATGGCTACACCATC.

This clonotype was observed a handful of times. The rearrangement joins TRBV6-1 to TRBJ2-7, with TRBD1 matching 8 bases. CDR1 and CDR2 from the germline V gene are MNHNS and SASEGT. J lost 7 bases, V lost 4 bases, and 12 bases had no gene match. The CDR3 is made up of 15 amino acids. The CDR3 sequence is CASSAWDRPPGEQYF. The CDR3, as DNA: TGTGCCAGCAGTGCCTGGGACAGGCCCCCTGGGGAGCAGTACTTC.